Listed below are T cell receptor beta chains from one sample, sequenced in a study of blood T cells in healthy people across ages. TCRdb ran MiXCR on the 5' RACE reads and lists one entry per CDR3 protein. The sample yields about 1 million distinct CDR3 sequences, 40% to 50% seen once. The sequenced sample consisted of blood. Every receptor here comes from a woman aged 55-70 years in good health. CDR3s include the opening cysteine and the closing phenylalanine or tryptophan. Each record gives: J gene, V gene, clone size, D gene, CDR3 DNA, CDR3 protein. The D gene is left open where the match is weak. Clone size, where shown, is once, few, many, or a class for clones that have expanded.

TRBJ2-4 TRBV7-9 . . TGTGCCAGCAGCTTCGCGGAGGCCAAAAACATTCAGTACTTC CASSFAEAKNIQYF
TRBJ2-4 TRBV5-1 few . TGCGCCAGCAGCTTGGCTCCAGGGAGCATAAATGAAAACATTCAGTACTTC CASSLAPGSINENIQYF
TRBJ1-2 TRBV3-1 once TRBD1 TGTGCCAACAGCCGACAGGGTTTTGGCTACACCTTC CANSRQGFGYTF
TRBJ2-1 TRBV12-3/TRBV12-4 once TRBD2 TGTGCCAGCAGTTCCCGGGACAGGGGCGGACTAGCGGGAGGGCGATCCTACAATGAGCAGTTCTTC CASSSRDRGGLAGGRSYNEQFF
TRBJ1-2 TRBV27 . TRBD1 TGTGCCAGCAGCTTACAGGGGGCTAGGGACTATGGCTACACCTTC CASSLQGARDYGYTF
TRBJ2-3 TRBV2 . . TGTGCCAGCAGTGCGAAGGGTTGGGGGACAGATACGCAGTATTTT CASSAKGWGTDTQYF
TRBJ2-1 TRBV20-1 few . TGCAGTGCTAGAGGGGGGACCTTCGGATACAATGAGCAGTTCTTC CSARGGTFGYNEQFF
TRBJ1-5 TRBV29-1 . . TGCAGCGTTATTGTTGGGGGCAGTCAGCCCCAGCATTTT CSVIVGGSQPQHF
TRBJ2-3 TRBV5-1 . . TGCGCCAGCAGCTTGGTAGGGGACCGCACAGATACGCAGTATTTT CASSLVGDRTDTQYF
TRBJ1-1 TRBV24-1 few . TGTGCCACCAGTGACCATACCGGGACGGGGAACACTGAAGCTTTCTTT CATSDHTGTGNTEAFF
TRBJ1-2 TRBV30 once . TGTGCCTGGAGTGGCTGGGAAACTATTAACTATGGCTACACCTTC CAWSGWETINYGYTF
TRBJ1-5 TRBV27 many . TGTGCCAGCAGCCCTACAGGGAGCAATCAGCCCCAGCATTTT CASSPTGSNQPQHF
TRBJ2-1 TRBV11-2 . . TGTGCCAGCCAAACCCAGGCTCTGGGTTTTAGCAATGAGCAGTTCTTC CASQTQALGFSNEQFF
TRBJ2-5 TRBV29-1 . TRBD2 TGCAGCGCTGTGATGACAGCCGCGGGGGAGCAGTACTTC CSAVMTAAGEQYF
TRBJ1-2 TRBV7-9 . . TGTGCCAGCAGCCTGGACCATTCCTCTGGCTACACCTTC CASSLDHSSGYTF
TRBJ2-7 TRBV18 . TRBD1 TGTGCCAGCTCACCCGCGGGGACAGGGCCCCTCGAGCAGTACTTC CASSPAGTGPLEQYF
TRBJ2-5 TRBV6-1 few . TGTGCCAGCAGTGAAAGTTTGGGCGAGACCCAGTACTTC CASSESLGETQYF
TRBJ2-3 TRBV28 few . TGTGCCAGCAGCACACAGGGTTTCAGCACAGATACGCAGTATTTT CASSTQGFSTDTQYF
TRBJ2-7 TRBV2 few . TGTGCCAGCAGGGGGGATTCCTACGAGCAGTACTTC CASRGDSYEQYF
TRBJ1-1 TRBV20-1 . . TGCAGTGCTAGAGATCCAACAGGTAGAGGAGCTTTCTTT CSARDPTGRGAFF
TRBJ1-5 TRBV2 few . TGTGCCAGTAGCGGAGATAGCAATCAGCCCCAGCATTTT CASSGDSNQPQHF
TRBJ2-5 TRBV20-1 . . TGCAGTGCTAGCAGTAGGGTTGTGGAGACCCAGTACTTC CSASSRVVETQYF
TRBJ2-7 TRBV12-3/TRBV12-4 few . TGTGCCAGCAGTTTAGTTGGGGCCCACGAGCAGTACTTC CASSLVGAHEQYF
TRBJ2-1 TRBV20-1 few . TGCAGTGCTCCAGGGGTGGGGGTCAATGAGCAGTTCTTC CSAPGVGVNEQFF
TRBJ2-7 TRBV6-6 . TRBD1 TGTGCCAGCAGAATACAGGGGTACGAGCAGTACTTC CASRIQGYEQYF
TRBJ2-4 TRBV29-1 many . TGCAGCGCCTGGGGTTTAGCCAAAAACATTCAGTACTTC CSAWGLAKNIQYF
TRBJ1-1 TRBV5-1 . TRBD1 TGCGCCAGCAGCTTCTACAGGGGGCAGGACACTGAAGCTTTCTTT CASSFYRGQDTEAFF
TRBJ1-2 TRBV2 few . TGTGCCAGCAGACCCACCGCCGGCAGGGGATTCGATGGCTACACCTTC CASRPTAGRGFDGYTF
TRBJ1-2 TRBV15 few . TGTGCCACCAGCAGAGTTATTACAGACTTCTATGGCTACACCTTC CATSRVITDFYGYTF